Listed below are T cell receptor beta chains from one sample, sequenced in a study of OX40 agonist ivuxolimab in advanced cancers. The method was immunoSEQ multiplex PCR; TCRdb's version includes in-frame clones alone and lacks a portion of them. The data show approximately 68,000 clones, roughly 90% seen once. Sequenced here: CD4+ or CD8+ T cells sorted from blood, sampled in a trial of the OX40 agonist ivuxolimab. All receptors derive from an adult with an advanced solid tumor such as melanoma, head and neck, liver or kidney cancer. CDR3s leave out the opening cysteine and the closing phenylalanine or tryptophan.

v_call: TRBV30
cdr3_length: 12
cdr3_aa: ASDPGGSNQPQH

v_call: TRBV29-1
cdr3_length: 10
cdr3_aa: SVRPGGYGYT

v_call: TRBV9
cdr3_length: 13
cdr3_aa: ASSVVGDSGNTIY

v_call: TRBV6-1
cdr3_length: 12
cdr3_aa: ASSVRVVNQPQH

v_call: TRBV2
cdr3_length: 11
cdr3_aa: ASGALMNTEAF

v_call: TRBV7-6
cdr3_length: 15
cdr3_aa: ASSLFSGASGYNEQF

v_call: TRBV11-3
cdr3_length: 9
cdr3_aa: ASSSGGSQY

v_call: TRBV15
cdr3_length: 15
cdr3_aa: ATSRDFGQGARNEQF

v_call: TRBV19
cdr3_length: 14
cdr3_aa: ASSILGGLRGNEQF

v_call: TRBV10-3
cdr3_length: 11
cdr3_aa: AISLQEFYGYT

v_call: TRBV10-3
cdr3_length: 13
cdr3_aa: AIRGAGASSYEQY

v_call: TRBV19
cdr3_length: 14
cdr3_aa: ASSPRASGSYNEQF

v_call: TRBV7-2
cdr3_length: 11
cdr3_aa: ASSLGLNGKLF

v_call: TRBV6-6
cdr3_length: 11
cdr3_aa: ASSSQGTDTQY

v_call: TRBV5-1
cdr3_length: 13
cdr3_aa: ASSFFRANTGELF

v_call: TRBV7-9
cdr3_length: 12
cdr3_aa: ASSLVIAGGSRF

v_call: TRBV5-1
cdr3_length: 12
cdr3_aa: ASRKGTGGNEQF

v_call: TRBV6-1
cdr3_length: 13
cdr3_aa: ASKNRDFYTGELF

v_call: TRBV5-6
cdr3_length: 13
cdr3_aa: ASTMMGQGLYEQY

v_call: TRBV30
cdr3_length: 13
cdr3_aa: AWSSIGRTNSPLH

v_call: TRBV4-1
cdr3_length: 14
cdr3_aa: ASSQVFRTGSYGYT

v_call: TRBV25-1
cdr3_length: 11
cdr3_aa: ASSEYAKETQY

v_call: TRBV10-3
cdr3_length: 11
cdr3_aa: AITAREGDTIY

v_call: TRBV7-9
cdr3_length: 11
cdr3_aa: ASSLDRENGYT

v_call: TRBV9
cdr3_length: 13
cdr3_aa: ASSVEGTGNEKLF

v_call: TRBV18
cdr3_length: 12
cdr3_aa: ASSRVSSNQPQH

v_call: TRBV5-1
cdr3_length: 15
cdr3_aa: ASSLGQGAPRAYGYT

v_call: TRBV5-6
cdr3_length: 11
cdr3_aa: ASIGDRGYGYT

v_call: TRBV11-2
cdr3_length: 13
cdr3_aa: ASSLDRVGNQPQH

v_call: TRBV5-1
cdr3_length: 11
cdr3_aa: ASSFPTRNEQF

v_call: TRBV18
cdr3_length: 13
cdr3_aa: ASSIQALTENTIY

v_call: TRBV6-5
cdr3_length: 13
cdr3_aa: ASSYSTGSSYEQY

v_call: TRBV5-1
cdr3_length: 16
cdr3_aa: ASSTDSDAGLSGSPLH

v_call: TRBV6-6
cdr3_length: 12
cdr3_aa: ASSRDGGPYEQY

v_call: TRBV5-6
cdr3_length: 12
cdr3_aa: ASSFGRRNTEAF

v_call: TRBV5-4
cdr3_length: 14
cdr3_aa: ASSSQGLAGRVGQF

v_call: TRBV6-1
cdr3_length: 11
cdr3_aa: ASRSGTSYEQY

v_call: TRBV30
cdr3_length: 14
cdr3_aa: AWSPGLAGDRETQY

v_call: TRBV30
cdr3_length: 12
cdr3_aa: AWSVQWGHNEQF

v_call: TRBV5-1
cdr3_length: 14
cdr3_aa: ASSLQGGDSNQPQH

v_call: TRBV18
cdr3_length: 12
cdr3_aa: ASSPSNRADTQY

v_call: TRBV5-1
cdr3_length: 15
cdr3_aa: ASSLRAGDSGANVLT

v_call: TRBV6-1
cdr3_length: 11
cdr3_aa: ASSGTGRETQY

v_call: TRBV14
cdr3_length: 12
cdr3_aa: ASSLGSLNSPLH

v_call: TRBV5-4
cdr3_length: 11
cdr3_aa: ASSLGPPYEQY

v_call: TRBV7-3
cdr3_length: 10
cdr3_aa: ASSSSGNEQF

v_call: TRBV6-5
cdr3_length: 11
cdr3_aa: ASTASGVETQY

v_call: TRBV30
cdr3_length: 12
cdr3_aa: AWGHSGTSNEQF

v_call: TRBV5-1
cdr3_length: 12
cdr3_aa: ASSLVGVTGELF

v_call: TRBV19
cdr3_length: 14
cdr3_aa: ASSRTGGSGANVLT

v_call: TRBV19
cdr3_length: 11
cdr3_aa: ASSTPAGRGYT

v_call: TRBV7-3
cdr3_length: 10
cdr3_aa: ASSFDSYEQY

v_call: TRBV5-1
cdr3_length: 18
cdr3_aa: ASSLSPLSGAGGRTDTQY

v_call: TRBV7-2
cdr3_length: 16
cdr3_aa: ASSRSRGTAGSTDTQY

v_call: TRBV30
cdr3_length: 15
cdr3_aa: AWTIGAGAAGTDTQY